A single sample is the source of the 27 T cell receptor beta chains below, sequenced in a study of T-cell memory formation after mild COVID-19. TCRdb itself ran the 5' RACE reads through MiXCR, one entry per CDR3 protein. The sample lists approximately 210,000 distinct CDR3 sequences, about 27% occurring once. The specimen sequenced was PBMCs or a T cell subset sorted from them (not recorded which). These receptors were taken from an adult woman who had mild COVID-19 (a few samples of this study predate the infection). Cell type and time point are not known.

This clonotype was picked up a small number of times. The chain combines TRBV12-3 or TRBV12-4 with TRBJ2-7; 8 bases fit TRBD1. Trimming took 6 bases from V and 3 from J; bases not matched to a gene: 10. The CDR3 runs to 15 residues. The CDR3 protein is CASRSASGQVYEQYF. The CDR3 coding sequence is TGTGCCAGCAGGTCCGCTTCGGGACAGGTCTACGAGCAGTACTTC.

V and J are TRBV4-3 and TRBJ2-7; D gene ambiguous. The CDR3 contains 15 residues. Trimming stripped 0 bases from V and 2 bases from J, with 11 bases between. Germline loops: CDR1 LGHNA, CDR2 YSLEER. CDR3 in DNA: TGCGCCAGCAGCCAAGATTTTGAAGGGACCTACGAGCAGTACTTC. Translating gives CASSQDFEGTYEQYF.

With respect to this clonotype: Since a much larger clone is just one base distant, this may be a read error. The chain couples TRBV6-2 or TRBV6-3 to TRBJ2-7, with D tentatively TRBD1 or TRBD2 (6 bases each). The CDR3 contains 12 residues. Deletions cut 7 bases from V and 3 bases from J, with 10 bases between. CDR1 and CDR2 from the germline V gene are MNHEY and SVGEGT. The CDR3 region is CASKGEDYEQYF. In DNA, the CDR3 is TGTGCCAGCAAGGGGGAGGACTACGAGCAGTACTTC.

The chain combines TRBV5-1 with TRBJ1-1, with D possibly TRBD1 on 5 matching bases. This CDR3 has 16 residues. Per germline, CDR1 SGHRS and CDR2 YFSETQ. The ends were cut back, 4 bases at V and 0 bases at J, with 16 bases in the middle. This CDR3 reads CASSPILGDLNTEAFF. DNA for the CDR3: TGCGCCAGCAGCCCTATCTTAGGGGACTTGAACACTGAAGCTTTCTTT. The whole variable domain, remainder taken from reference TRBV5-1 and TRBJ1-1, is KAGVTQTPRYLIKTRGQQVTLSCSPISGHRSVSWYQQTPGQGLQFLFEYFSETQRNKGNFPGRFSGRQFSNSRSEMNVSTLELGDSALYLCASSPILGDLNTEAFFGQGTRLTVV.

The table lists this clonotype with a few counts. J is TRBJ2-7 and V is TRBV18; the match to TRBD1 covers 7 bases. This CDR3 region has 13 residues. V lost 4 bases and J lost 4; bases outside the gene matches: 4. CDR1 is KGHSH and CDR2 is LQKENI in the germline V gene. This CDR3 is CASSRMTGYEQYF. Written as DNA, the CDR3 is TGTGCCAGCTCACGGATGACAGGGTACGAGCAGTACTTC. Drawing the rest from reference TRBV18 and TRBJ2-7, the complete variable domain is NAGVMQNPRHLVRRRGQEARLRCSPMKGHSHVYWYRQLPEEGLKFMVYLQKENIIDESGMPKERFSAEFPKEGPSILRIQQVVRGDSAAYFCASSRMTGYEQYFGPGTRLTVT.

This clonotype has just a few counts. The chain carries TRBV5-1 and TRBJ2-4, with D possibly TRBD2 on 6 matching bases. Germline loops: CDR1 SGHRS, CDR2 YFSETQ. Trimming took off 4 bases at V and 5 bases at J, with 19 bases between the two ends. The CDR3 runs to 16 residues. The CDR3 bases are TGCGCCAGCAGCCCCCGTCGGGGGTTTGGGGAAAACATTCAGTACTTC. This gives the protein CASSPRRGFGENIQYF.

The sample holds many counts of this clonotype. V and J are TRBV20-1 and TRBJ2-3; tentatively, D is TRBD2 (5 bases). The V end was cut by 3 bases, the J end by 5 bases, with 12 bases between. Germline V gene data show CDR1 as DFQATT and CDR2 as SNEGSKA (reference sequence). The CDR3 length is 13 residues. The CDR3 spells CSASGVREDTQYF. DNA for the CDR3: TGCAGTGCTAGTGGGGTGAGGGAAGATACGCAGTATTTT.

The chain has TRBV7-9 and TRBJ2-2, with 8 bases lining up with TRBD1. CDR3 length: 19 residues. Germline lookup yields CDR1 SEHNR and CDR2 FQNEAQ (reference sequence). J lost 0 bases, V lost 6 bases, and 15 bases had no gene match. In nucleotides, the CDR3 is TGTGCCAGCAGAGCTAAAGCCCGGGGACAGGCCCCGAACACCGGGGAGCTGTTTTTT. It translates to CASRAKARGQAPNTGELFF.

The chain links TRBV27 to TRBJ2-1; 11 nucleotides line up with TRBD2. This CDR3 comprises 16 residues. Germline CDR1 MNHEY, CDR2 SMNVEV (reference sequence). With V trimmed by 5 bases and J by 3 bases, 6 bases remained unmatched. This chain's CDR3 is CASSPLGTSGYNEQFF. CDR3 DNA sequence: TGTGCCAGCAGTCCACTCGGGACTAGCGGCTACAATGAGCAGTTCTTC.

This chain joins TRBV9 and TRBJ2-2, with D tentatively TRBD1 (6 bases). This CDR3 region has 15 residues. Germline assignment: CDR1 SGDLS and CDR2 YYNGEE. Trimming took off 2 bases at V and 5 bases at J, with 13 bases between the two ends. This CDR3 is CASSVTGSGTGELFF. The CDR3 bases are TGTGCCAGCAGCGTTACAGGGTCGGGGACCGGGGAGCTGTTTTTT.

This clonotype was counted between two and nine times. The chain recombines TRBV6-5 with TRBJ2-3, with TRBD1 matching over 8 bases. The length of the CDR3 is 13 residues. The ends lost 6 bases at V and 8 bases at J; junction bases unmatched: 7. Germline-derived CDR1 and CDR2 are MNHEY and SVGAGI. CDR3 sequence reads: CASSPGTGGTQYF. The CDR3, as DNA: TGTGCCAGCAGCCCCGGGACAGGCGGTACGCAGTATTTT.

This clonotype was observed a few times. V gene TRBV20-1 combines with J gene TRBJ2-3, with D uncertain. Trimming removed 0 bases from V and 9 bases from J, with 10 bases in between. The V gene's germline CDR1 is DFQATT and CDR2 SNEGSKA (reference sequence). The CDR3 covers 12 residues. The CDR3: CSAREDRPTQYF. CDR3 in DNA: TGCAGTGCTAGAGAAGACCGCCCGACGCAGTATTTT.

This chain joins TRBV6-2 or TRBV6-3 and TRBJ2-3; weak D call: TRBD2 (5 bases). Germline-derived CDR1 and CDR2 are MNHEY and SVGEGT. V lost 5 bases, J lost 3 bases, and 18 bases lay in between. This CDR3 comprises 16 residues. CDR3 in amino acids: CASSRYATLATDTQYF. The CDR3 DNA sequence: TGTGCCAGCAGTAGATACGCCACGCTAGCAACAGATACGCAGTATTTT.

The J gene is TRBJ1-1, the V gene TRBV4-1; D unclear. The CDR3 covers 16 residues. Trimming removed 2 bases from V and 2 bases from J, with 15 bases in between. The germline CDR1 and CDR2 sequences are MGHRA and YSYEKL. The CDR3 spells CASSQSGLLLNTEAFF. In nucleotides, the CDR3 is TGCGCCAGCAGCCAATCCGGGCTTCTCCTCAACACTGAAGCTTTCTTT.

This clonotype was detected ten times or more. The chain couples TRBV20-1 to TRBJ2-7; maybe TRBD2 (6 bases). The V gene's germline CDR1 is DFQATT and CDR2 SNEGSKA (reference sequence). The CDR3 runs 14 residues. Trimming removed 3 bases from V and 0 bases from J, with 12 bases in between. The DNA of the CDR3 is TGCAGTGCTAGTGCGGGGTTGGGCTCCTACGAGCAGTACTTC. Encoded protein: CSASAGLGSYEQYF.

The gene calls are TRBV24-1 and TRBJ2-7; D is unresolved. Trimming took 6 bases from V and 0 from J, leaving 8 bases between them. This CDR3 contains 13 residues. CDR1 and CDR2 from the germline V gene are KGHDR and SFDVKD. This chain's CDR3 is CATSPTHSYEQYF. In DNA, the CDR3 is TGTGCCACCAGTCCCACCCACTCCTACGAGCAGTACTTC.

This clonotype was seen more than once but under ten times. The chain recombines TRBV7-9 with TRBJ2-7, with 8 bases lining up with TRBD1. The length of the CDR3 is 15 residues. V shed 5 bases, J shed 5 bases, and the junction held 11 bases outside the gene matches. Germline CDR1 is SEHNR and CDR2 is FQNEAQ (reference sequence). The CDR3, as DNA: TGTGCCAGCAGCCCCCGGGACAGGCCCCTCCACGAGCAGTACTTC. Translation: CASSPRDRPLHEQYF.

The chain recombines TRBV25-1 with TRBJ2-2; a weak D match, TRBD2 (6 bases). Germline assignment: CDR1 MGHDK and CDR2 SYGVNS. The ends were cut back, 3 bases at V and 6 bases at J, with 11 bases in the middle. CDR3 length: 14 amino acids. The CDR3 region has the DNA TGTGCCAGCAGTGAGGGGCAGCGGGCCGGGGAGCTGTTTTTT. Translated: CASSEGQRAGELFF.

V usage is TRBV7-8 and J usage is TRBJ1-1, with D unclear. V shed 0 bases and J shed 3 bases, with 11 bases lying between them. The CDR3 length is 15 residues. Germline V gene data show CDR1 as SGHVS and CDR2 as FQNEAQ. CDR3 region: CASSLAGQWDTEAFF. The CDR3 DNA is TGTGCCAGCAGCTTAGCTGGCCAGTGGGACACTGAAGCTTTCTTT.

The chain is built from TRBV19 and TRBJ2-3, with 10 bases that match TRBD2. Germline CDR1 is LNHDA and CDR2 is SQIVND (reference sequence). With V trimmed by 5 bases and J by 0 bases, 14 bases remained unmatched. This CDR3 has 19 residues. CDR3 protein: CASSPHLAGDPDSTDTQYF. The CDR3 DNA reads as TGTGCCAGTAGTCCTCACCTAGCGGGAGACCCCGATAGCACAGATACGCAGTATTTT. The full variable domain, rest sourced from reference TRBV19 and TRBJ2-3, is DGGITQSPKYLFRKEGQNVTLSCEQNLNHDAMYWYRQDPGQGLRLIYYSQIVNDFQKGDIAEGYSVSREKKESFPLTVTSAQKNPTAFYLCASSPHLAGDPDSTDTQYFGPGTRLTVL.

This clonotype was found many times. The V and J genes are TRBV30 and TRBJ2-1; D not certain. The CDR3 is made up of 10 amino acids. Germline-derived CDR1 and CDR2 are GTSNPN and SVGIG (reference sequence). The V gene lost 3 bases and the J gene lost 15 bases, with 12 bases spanning the gap. Written as DNA, the CDR3 is TGTGCCTGGAGATGCTGCGCAGGGTTCTTC. Protein: CAWRCCAGFF.

This rearrangement joins TRBV28 to TRBJ1-3; D might be TRBD1 (5 bases). This CDR3 spans 13 amino acids. The V end lost 4 bases, the J end lost 1 base, and 5 bases lay between the germline ends. Germline V lookup: CDR1 MDHEN, CDR2 SYDVKM. The CDR3 DNA sequence: TGTGCCAGCAGTTGGGGGTCTGGAAACACCATATATTTT. This translates into CASSWGSGNTIYF.

CDR3 protein: CASSEDRVRLKAFF. The CDR3 bases are TGTGCCAGCAGCGAGGACAGGGTGCGCCTGAAAGCTTTCTTT. The V gene is TRBV28, the J gene TRBJ1-1; 8 bases map to TRBD1. In germline, CDR1 is MDHEN, CDR2 SYDVKM. This CDR3 contains 14 residues. After removal of 6 bases from V and 9 bases from J, the junction contained 12 bases not matched to a gene.

This clonotype has only a few counts. This chain links TRBV29-1 with TRBJ2-1; TRBD2 aligns across 13 bases. The germline V gene has CDR1 SQVTM and CDR2 ANQGSEA. The V and J ends lost 7 bases and 10 bases, in that order; junction bases with no gene match: 7. This CDR3 has 13 residues. The CDR3: CSARRGLAGEQFF. CDR3 DNA sequence: TGCAGCGCCCGCCGGGGACTAGCGGGGGAGCAGTTCTTC.

The chain carries TRBV20-1 and TRBJ1-6; 11 nucleotides match TRBD1. The CDR3 is 15 residues long. The junction had 4 bases not matched to a gene; V was cut back by 2 bases and J by 7 bases. The V gene's germline CDR1 is DFQATT and CDR2 SNEGSKA (reference sequence). This CDR3 is CSARSGTGGNSPLHF. CDR3 bases: TGCAGTGCTAGATCCGGGACAGGGGGGAATTCACCCCTCCACTTT.

In this sample, this clonotype turned up a few times. This chain uses TRBV25-1 with TRBJ2-1; 7 bases are shared with TRBD1. This CDR3 is built from 13 residues. J lost 15 bases, V lost 2 bases, and 10 bases had no gene match. Germline lookup yields CDR1 MGHDK and CDR2 SYGVNS. CDR3 loop: CASSEGGDRELFF. The CDR3 DNA follows: TGTGCCAGCAGTGAAGGGGGAGACAGGGAGTTGTTCTTC.

The rearrangement links TRBV29-1 to TRBJ2-3, with a possible D match to TRBD2 (6 bases). Germline V lookup: CDR1 SQVTM, CDR2 ANQGSEA. V was cut by 4 bases and J by 6 bases, with 17 bases left in between. The CDR3 has 14 residues. In nucleotides, the CDR3 is TGCAGCGTTGCGAAGGCGGGGCCGTCCGATACGCAGTATTTT. Its translation: CSVAKAGPSDTQYF.